This TCR beta chain was identified in a study of T cells of healthy individuals. The CDR3 extends over 16 amino acids. The germline gives CDR1 MGHRA, CDR2 YSYEKL. V lost 3 bases, J lost 5 bases, and 19 bases lay in between. This clonotype occurred many times. MiXCR, applied by TCRdb to the 5' RACE reads, yields one record per CDR3 protein. The sample lists about 96,000 distinct CDR3 sequences, 15% to 20% occurring once. The V and J genes are TRBV4-1 and TRBJ2-5, with D tentatively TRBD2 (6 bases). The sequence was obtained from a human donor in good health. Here the CDR3 reads CASSHPPTRGGETQYF. Here the CDR3 DNA reads TGCGCCAGCAGCCATCCCCCGACTAGGGGAGGTGAGACCCAGTACTTC.